The 19 T cell receptor beta chains listed next were all sequenced from one sample in a study of post-analysis software for immune sequencing data. The study's findings and limits: A handful of TRBV segments, including TRBV5-6, TRBV5-1 and TRBV20-1, were more frequent in patients than controls.

Carried by the TCR beta cDNA libraries were unique molecular identifiers. TCRdb processed the PCR reads anew with MiXCR; each CDR3 protein has one entry. This table has more than 500,000 distinct CDR3 sequences, under 40% appearing once. No antigen is known for these receptors. Sequenced: blood. The receptors come from a girl aged 2-17 years with multiple sclerosis.

This rearrangement joins TRBV28 to TRBJ2-3, with D perhaps given as TRBD1 or TRBD2 (6 bases each). The CDR3 has 16 residues. CDR1 and CDR2 (germline): MDHEN, SYDVKM. V was trimmed by 3 bases and J by 1 base, leaving 14 bases between them. This CDR3 is CASSLVYGGGTDTQYF. The CDR3 nucleotides are TGTGCCAGCAGTTTGGTCTACGGGGGCGGCACAGATACGCAGTATTTT. Together with reference TRBV28 and TRBJ2-3, the CDR3 gives the full variable domain: DVKVTQSSRYLVKRTGEKVFLECVQDMDHENMFWYRQDPGLGLRLIYFSYDVKMKEKGDIPEGYSVSREKKERFSLILESASTNQTSMYLCASSLVYGGGTDTQYFGPGTRLTVL.

V usage is TRBV20-1 and J usage is TRBJ1-5; a possible D gene is TRBD1 (5 bases). The germline V and J ends were trimmed by 6 bases and 5 bases, with 11 bases remaining between them. CDR3 length: 12 amino acids. The V gene's germline CDR1 is DFQATT and CDR2 SNEGSKA (reference sequence). CDR3 coding DNA: TGCAGTGCAAAACAGGCCGATCAGCCCCAGCATTTT. Its protein is CSAKQADQPQHF.

This chain joins TRBV20-1 and TRBJ1-5, with 10 bases aligning to TRBD1. The germline gives CDR1 DFQATT, CDR2 SNEGSKA (reference sequence). V was pared by 4 bases and J by 1 base, with 10 bases of the junction left unmatched. The CDR3 is 17 residues long. The CDR3 protein is CSATFRDRGGSNQPQHF. The CDR3 bases are TGCAGTGCTACCTTCCGGGACAGGGGCGGGAGCAATCAGCCCCAGCATTTT.

The chain employs TRBV4-1 and TRBJ1-6; D not resolved. Trimming took 1 base from V and 0 from J, leaving 10 bases between them. The CDR3 has 17 amino acids. Germline V gene data show CDR1 as MGHRA and CDR2 as YSYEKL. The CDR3 nucleotides are TGCGCCAGCAGCCAAGGTAGCAGCAGCTCCTATAATTCACCCCTCCACTTT. It is translated as CASSQGSSSSYNSPLHF.

This chain joins TRBV18 and TRBJ2-3; D may be TRBD1 (6 bases). This CDR3 contains 15 residues. The V gene lost 3 bases and the J gene lost 1 base, with 11 bases spanning the gap. Germline CDR1 reads KGHSH; CDR2 reads LQKENI. The CDR3 reads CASSPQGFGTDTQYF. In nucleotides, the CDR3 is TGTGCCAGCTCACCCCAGGGGTTCGGCACAGATACGCAGTATTTT.

This chain connects TRBV24-1 to TRBJ1-5, with TRBD1 matching over 7 bases. This CDR3 is 16 amino acids long. Per the germline V gene, CDR1 is KGHDR and CDR2 is SFDVKD. The J segment lost 0 bases and the V segment lost 4 bases, leaving 5 bases of the junction unmatched. The CDR3 region has the DNA TGTGCCACCAGTGAAAAGACAGGGATTAGCAATCAGCCCCAGCATTTT. Translated, it gives CATSEKTGISNQPQHF.

This clonotype was seen a few times. The chain is built from TRBV14 and TRBJ1-2; 7 nucleotides line up with TRBD1. CDR1 is SGHDN and CDR2 is FVKESK in the germline V gene. The V gene end was trimmed by 1 base and the J gene end by 2 bases; junction bases not matched to a gene: 4. The CDR3 spans 15 residues. The chain's CDR3 is CASSQVWTGNYGYTF. As DNA, the CDR3 is TGTGCCAGCAGCCAAGTTTGGACAGGCAACTATGGCTACACCTTC.

This clonotype has just a few counts. The chain carries TRBV5-1 and TRBJ2-1; D not resolved. In germline, CDR1 is SGHRS, CDR2 YFSETQ. Trimming took off 8 bases at V and 0 bases at J, with 12 bases between the two ends. The CDR3 has 14 residues. This CDR3 is CARRHWSSYNEQFF. CDR3 nucleotides: TGCGCCAGGCGCCATTGGAGCTCCTACAATGAGCAGTTCTTC. The entire variable domain, with the rest obtained from reference TRBV5-1 and TRBJ2-1, is as follows: KAGVTQTPRYLIKTRGQQVTLSCSPISGHRSVSWYQQTPGQGLQFLFEYFSETQRNKGNFPGRFSGRQFSNSRSEMNVSTLELGDSALYLCARRHWSSYNEQFFGPGTRLTVL.

The chain has TRBV19 and TRBJ2-7; a possible D gene is TRBD1 (6 bases). The CDR3 runs to 13 residues. Per germline, CDR1 LNHDA and CDR2 SQIVND (reference sequence). Trimming pared 3 bases from V and 4 bases from J, leaving 10 bases between. The CDR3 nucleotides read TGTGCCAGTAGTATGGGGGCAAGTTACGAGCAGTACTTC. Its translation is CASSMGASYEQYF. Variable domain in full (rest from reference TRBV19 and TRBJ2-7): DGGITQSPKYLFRKEGQNVTLSCEQNLNHDAMYWYRQDPGQGLRLIYYSQIVNDFQKGDIAEGYSVSREKKESFPLTVTSAQKNPTAFYLCASSMGASYEQYFGPGTRLTVT.

CDR3 DNA sequence: TGTGCCAGCATCTCTTTGAGAGGTAATGGCTACACCTTC. It specifies CASISLRGNGYTF. This chain connects TRBV7-2 to TRBJ1-2, with unresolved D. The germline V gene encodes CDR1 SGHTA and CDR2 FQGNSA. Trimming pared 7 bases from V and 6 bases from J, leaving 15 bases between. The CDR3 runs to 13 residues.

The sample holds a few counts of this clonotype. The rearrangement joins TRBV29-1 to TRBJ2-2, with 13 nucleotides matching TRBD2. The germline V gene encodes CDR1 SQVTM and CDR2 ANQGSEA. V was pared by 5 bases and J by 3 bases, with 9 bases of the junction left unmatched. This CDR3 spans 17 amino acids. CDR3 nucleotide sequence: TGCAGCGTTATGGGACTAGCGGGGCCTGCGTACACCGGGGAGCTGTTTTTT. Protein sequence: CSVMGLAGPAYTGELFF.

The chain combines TRBV5-1 with TRBJ2-5; the D is unclear. Germline V gene data show CDR1 as SGHRS and CDR2 as YFSETQ. This CDR3 is 15 amino acids long. V was shortened by 1 base and J by 4 bases, with 14 bases between the two germline ends. CDR3 residues: CASSLSAALRETQYF. DNA for the CDR3: TGCGCCAGCAGCTTGAGCGCGGCATTAAGAGAGACCCAGTACTTC.

This clonotype was observed at least ten times. The gene calls are TRBV29-1 and TRBJ2-1, with D tentatively TRBD1 (6 bases). The germline CDR1 and CDR2 sequences are SQVTM and ANQGSEA. The CDR3 has 17 residues. The V end was cut by 4 bases, the J end by 1 base, with 20 bases between. The CDR3 protein is CSVGAEQQGGSYNEQFF. The CDR3 region has the DNA TGCAGCGTTGGGGCGGAACAACAGGGTGGGTCCTACAATGAGCAGTTCTTC.

The DNA of the CDR3 is TGTGCCAGCAAACCTGGGGGGGAGGGGCCCGAGTACTTC. Amino acids: CASKPGGEGPEYF. The V call is TRBV6-6, the J call TRBJ2-5, with TRBD2 matching 7 bases. The CDR3 has 13 amino acids. In germline, CDR1 is MNHNY, CDR2 SVGAGI (reference sequence). V dropped 7 bases and J dropped 12; count of bases not matched to a gene: 14.

The chain is built from TRBV14 and TRBJ2-2, with TRBD2 as a possible D gene (6 bases). The germline gives CDR1 SGHDN, CDR2 FVKESK. The CDR3 covers 16 residues. V was clipped by 6 bases and J by 6 bases, with 20 bases between them. In DNA, the CDR3 is TGTGCCAGCAGGGAACGGGAGACCGGGGTCCCCGGGGAGCTGTTTTTT. Translating gives CASRERETGVPGELFF.

The chain has TRBV6-5 and TRBJ2-2; D unresolved. The V gene lost 5 bases and the J gene lost 8 bases, with 12 bases spanning the gap. Germline V CDR1 and CDR2: MNHEY, SVGAGI. The CDR3 is 13 residues long. The CDR3 protein is CASSKDWSGELFF. The CDR3 DNA is TGTGCCAGCAGTAAAGACTGGTCTGGGGAGCTGTTTTTT.

About this clonotype: One end of the junction does not line up with germline, which may come from a read error. The rearrangement uses TRBV9 and TRBJ2-1, with 8 nucleotides matching TRBD2. This CDR3 region has 16 residues. Germline CDR1 is SGDLS and CDR2 is YYNGEE. The CDR3: CASSVGPGGGYDEQFF. The CDR3 DNA sequence: TGTGCCAGCAGCGTAGGGCCCGGGGGGGGCTACGATGAGCAGTTCTTC. The full variable domain, with the rest looked up from reference TRBV9 and TRBJ2-1, is DSGVTQTPKHLITATGQRVTLRCSPRSGDLSVYWYQQSLDQGLQFLIQYYNGEERAKGNILERFSAQQFPDLHSELNLSSLELGDSALYFCASSVGPGGGYDEQFFGPGTRLTVL.

The chain joins TRBV5-1 to TRBJ2-3; the D gene is possibly TRBD2 (5 bases). The CDR3 has 14 residues. From germline, CDR1 is SGHRS and CDR2 YFSETQ. V lost 2 bases and J lost 6, with 13 bases in between. The CDR3 loop is CASSFTREWDTQYF. In DNA, the CDR3 is TGCGCCAGCAGCTTTACGAGGGAATGGGATACGCAGTATTTT.

With respect to this clonotype: A read error may produce the germline difference seen at one junction end. The rearrangement links TRBV7-2 to TRBJ2-7, with 8 positions matching TRBD1. Per the germline V gene, CDR1 is SGHTA and CDR2 is FQGNSA. The CDR3 loop spans 13 amino acids. The CDR3 here is CVSSLRTGSEQYF. The CDR3 DNA reads TGTGTCAGCAGCCTCCGGACAGGGTCCGAGCAGTACTTC.